This T cell receptor (beta chain) was sequenced in a study of blood T cell repertoires in COVID-19. Background on the study: Both acute and convalescent COVID-19 samples were obtained from the United States, Italy and Spain.

Original data processing: Estimates of nucleated cell counts were drawn from the amplification of reference gene primers. Libraries were prepared by immunoSEQ multiplex PCR; TCRdb keeps only in-frame clonotypes and omits some of them. The V and J calls and clone size are taken from that table; D and trimming were inferred from the DNA. The sample yields 40,000 to 55,000 clones, about 81% seen once. This receptor was obtained from a man aged 50-59 years with acute or convalescent COVID-19. Material for sequencing was peripheral blood.

In DNA form, the CDR3 reads TGTGCCAGCAGCTTAGATCACGGGCAGCCCCAGCATTTT. Its protein is CASSLDHGQPQHF. This sequence joins TRBV7-2 and TRBJ1-5; D is uncertain. Trimming took off 1 base at V and 7 bases at J, with 8 bases between the two ends. Per germline, CDR1 SGHTA and CDR2 FQGNSA. CDR3 length equals 13 residues.